These 22 T cell receptor beta chains originate from one sample sequenced in a study of blood T cell repertoires in COVID-19. Libraries were prepared by immunoSEQ multiplex PCR; TCRdb keeps only in-frame clonotypes and omits some of them. Counted here are approximately 170,000 clones, less than 90% occurring once; the ten biggest clones make up approximately 8%. The material sequenced was PBMCs or T cells enriched from blood (not recorded which). The source is a woman aged 45 to 65 who had recovered from COVID-19.

The gene calls are TRBV19 and TRBJ2-5; 9 bases agree with TRBD1. Germline V gene sequence: CDR1 LNHDA, CDR2 SQIVND (reference sequence). CDR3 length: 13 residues. V was pared by 5 bases and J by 7 bases, with 5 bases of the junction left unmatched. The CDR3 loop is CASSLGQGPTQYF. CDR3 DNA sequence: TGTGCCAGTAGTCTTGGACAGGGGCCGACCCAGTACTTC.

This clone was seen just once. This chain connects TRBV3-1 (or the pseudogene TRBV3-2) to TRBJ1-2; D uncertain. Germline lookup yields CDR1 LGHDT and CDR2 YNNKEL (reference sequence). CDR3 length equals 15 residues. Trimming removed 5 bases at V and 6 bases at J, with 19 bases between. This CDR3 reads CASSYKRTGVHGYTF. The CDR3 DNA reads as TGTGCCAGCAGCTACAAGCGGACCGGAGTCCATGGCTACACCTTC.

Only one count was recorded for this clone. J is TRBJ1-1 and V is TRBV2, with D possibly matching TRBD1 (6 bases). V was trimmed by 7 bases and J by 1 base, leaving 10 bases between them. The CDR3 is made up of 13 amino acids. Germline V gives CDR1 SNHLY, CDR2 FYNNEI. The CDR3 region has the DNA TGTGCCAGCAACCGAGGGGGGAACACTGAAGCTTTCTTT. Encoded protein: CASNRGGNTEAFF.

The chain is built from TRBV20-1 and TRBJ1-2; 11 nucleotides line up with TRBD1. The CDR3 loop spans 16 amino acids. V lost 3 bases, J lost 7 bases, and 13 bases stayed unmatched. Per the germline V gene, CDR1 is DFQATT and CDR2 is SNEGSKA (reference sequence). As DNA, the CDR3 is TGCAGTGCTAGTCACGGTACGGACAGGGGGCCTCTTGGCTACACCTTC. Residues: CSASHGTDRGPLGYTF.

The genes are TRBV27 and TRBJ1-2, with TRBD1 matching over 7 bases. This CDR3 spans 13 amino acids. Germline CDR1 reads MNHEY; CDR2 reads SMNVEV (reference sequence). The V segment lost 8 bases and the J segment 4 bases; nucleotides outside the gene matches: 7. This CDR3 is CASGADRRYGYTF. The CDR3 coding sequence is TGTGCCAGCGGTGCGGACAGGCGCTATGGCTACACCTTC.

The chain uses TRBV28 and TRBJ2-5; TRBD2 matches at 8 bases. The germline V gene encodes CDR1 MDHEN and CDR2 SYDVKM. Trimming removed 5 bases from V and 5 bases from J; junction bases left unmatched: 4. CDR3 length equals 13 residues. In nucleotides, the CDR3 is TGTGCCAGCAGTAGTAGCGGGGCGGAGACCCAGTACTTC. This translates into CASSSSGAETQYF.

V gene TRBV6-5 combines with J gene TRBJ1-1; D remains ambiguous. V was shortened by 6 bases and J by 1 base, with 9 bases between the two germline ends. This CDR3 is 13 amino acids long. The germline gives CDR1 MNHEY, CDR2 SVGAGI. CDR3 protein: CASSIGGNTEAFF. The CDR3 region has the DNA TGTGCCAGCAGCATCGGAGGGAACACTGAAGCTTTCTTT.

The rearrangement links TRBV9 to TRBJ2-2; TRBD2 matches at 8 bases. The CDR3 runs to 15 residues. CDR1 is SGDLS and CDR2 is YYNGEE in the germline V gene. Trimming took 3 bases from V and 4 from J; bases not matched to a gene: 5. CDR3 residues: CASSEGGGFTGELFF. The CDR3 DNA follows: TGTGCCAGCAGCGAGGGCGGGGGGTTCACCGGGGAGCTGTTTTTT.

The chain links TRBV11-2 to TRBJ1-1; D is ambiguous. Germline V gene data show CDR1 as SGHAT and CDR2 as FQNNGV. The CDR3 runs to 16 residues. The V and J ends lost 5 bases and 2 bases respectively, with 18 bases between them. Here the CDR3 DNA reads TGTGCCAGCAGCCCCCTCAACCCGGTCTCAAACACTGAAGCTTTCTTT. Its protein product is CASSPLNPVSNTEAFF.

The gene calls are TRBV6-2 or TRBV6-3 and TRBJ2-1; D possibly corresponds to TRBD2 (5 bases). CDR3 length equals 12 residues. Per the germline V gene, CDR1 is MNHEY and CDR2 is SVGEGT. V lost 6 bases to trimming and J lost 10 bases, with 13 bases between them. The CDR3 reads CASSPRTGEQFF. For the CDR3, the DNA is TGTGCCAGCAGCCCACGGACTGGGGAGCAGTTCTTC.

J is TRBJ2-1 and V is TRBV12-1; whether TRBD2, the table's D call, matches the DNA was not checked. TRBV12-1 has pseudogene status. This CDR3 has 17 residues. CDR3 region: CASSTPPTSGPFYEQFF. The CDR3 DNA sequence: TGTGCCAGCAGCACCCCGCCGACTAGCGGCCCATTTTATGAGCAGTTCTTC.

Note on this clone: At one boundary the junction diverges from the germline segment, which might be a read error. V and J are TRBV18 and TRBJ2-7; 7 bases agree with TRBD2. CDR3 length: 16 amino acids. Germline V gives CDR1 KGHSH, CDR2 LQKENI. CDR3 DNA: TGTGCCAGCTCGCCACCTTCGGGCGGGAGAAACTTCGAGCAGTACTTC. Protein product: CASSPPSGGRNFEQYF.

The chain links TRBV5-6 to TRBJ2-4; 10 bases align to TRBD2. With V trimmed by 0 bases and J by 2 bases, 2 bases remained unmatched. Per the germline V gene, CDR1 is SGHDT and CDR2 is YYEEEE. This CDR3 comprises 16 residues. In nucleotides, the CDR3 is TGTGCCAGCAGCTTGGGACTAGCGGGTACCAAAAACATTCAGTACTTC. Residues: CASSLGLAGTKNIQYF.

This chain joins TRBV7-2 and TRBJ2-4; TRBD2 agrees at 9 bases. Germline V gives CDR1 SGHTA, CDR2 FQGNSA. J lost 3 bases, V lost 2 bases, and 11 bases had no gene match. This CDR3 comprises 18 residues. The DNA of the CDR3 is TGTGCCAGCAGCTTATCTAGCGGGGTCGGGGGTGGCAAAAACATTCAGTACTTC. Protein sequence: CASSLSSGVGGGKNIQYF.

The chain recombines TRBV28 with TRBJ2-7; TRBD2 matches at 13 bases. V shed 5 bases, J shed 0 bases, and the junction held 4 bases outside the gene matches. The CDR3 sequence is 16 residues long. Germline V gene data show CDR1 as MDHEN and CDR2 as SYDVKM. The CDR3 nucleotides are TGTGCCAGCAGTCCCGGACTAGCGGGAGTCTCCTACGAGCAGTACTTC. Encoded protein: CASSPGLAGVSYEQYF. Variable domain in full (rest from reference TRBV28 and TRBJ2-7): DVKVTQSSRYLVKRTGEKVFLECVQDMDHENMFWYRQDPGLGLRLIYFSYDVKMKEKGDIPEGYSVSREKKERFSLILESASTNQTSMYLCASSPGLAGVSYEQYFGPGTRLTVT.

The chain carries TRBV27 and TRBJ2-7; the D gene is possibly TRBD1 (6 bases). The CDR3 contains 15 residues. CDR1 and CDR2 from the germline V gene are MNHEY and SMNVEV (reference sequence). V lost 5 bases and J lost 2, with 16 bases in between. The CDR3 DNA reads as TGTGCCAGCAGTCCCTACAGGGTAGGGGCCTACGAGCAGTACTTC. Encoded protein: CASSPYRVGAYEQYF.

For the CDR3, the DNA is TGCGCCAGCAGCCAACCGGACAGATTGAACACTGAAGCTTTCTTT. Translating it yields CASSQPDRLNTEAFF. The chain joins TRBV4-1 to TRBJ1-1; possibly TRBD1 for D (6 bases). CDR3 length equals 15 residues. The ends were cut back, 2 bases at V and 0 bases at J, with 10 bases in the middle. Germline V gene data show CDR1 as MGHRA and CDR2 as YSYEKL.

This clone was observed a handful of times. The V and J genes are TRBV18 and TRBJ1-3; 10 bases fit TRBD1. V lost 2 bases to trimming and J lost 0 bases; unmatched junction nucleotides: 10. Germline lookup yields CDR1 KGHSH and CDR2 LQKENI. This CDR3 has 19 amino acids. The CDR3 here is CASSPALTGGSHSGNTIYF. The CDR3 bases are TGTGCCAGCTCACCAGCCCTGACAGGGGGCTCACACTCTGGAAACACCATATATTTT.

This rearrangement joins TRBV18 to TRBJ2-3, with TRBD2 matching over 8 bases. V dropped 1 base and J dropped 0; count of bases not matched to a gene: 6. Germline CDR1 is KGHSH and CDR2 is LQKENI. The CDR3 sequence is 17 residues long. The CDR3 nucleotides read TGTGCCAGCTCACCACGCGTGACTAGCGAGAGCACAGATACGCAGTATTTT. Amino acid sequence: CASSPRVTSESTDTQYF. The whole variable domain, remainder taken from reference TRBV18 and TRBJ2-3, is NAGVMQNPRHLVRRRGQEARLRCSPMKGHSHVYWYRQLPEEGLKFMVYLQKENIIDESGMPKERFSAEFPKEGPSILRIQQVVRGDSAAYFCASSPRVTSESTDTQYFGPGTRLTVL.

The J gene is TRBJ2-2, the V gene TRBV7-9; 7 bases are a match to TRBD1. The CDR3 contains 14 residues. Trimming took 3 bases from V and 4 from J; bases not matched to a gene: 2. CDR1 SEHNR and CDR2 FQNEAQ come from the germline V gene (reference sequence). CDR3 residues: CASSLGQRTGELFF. In DNA form, the CDR3 reads TGTGCCAGCAGCTTGGGACAGCGCACCGGGGAGCTGTTTTTT.

The chain carries TRBV4-3 and TRBJ1-1; D perhaps matches TRBD1 (5 bases). Trimming stripped 1 base from V and 3 bases from J, with 12 bases between. This CDR3 is 15 amino acids long. CDR1 LGHNA and CDR2 YSLEER come from the germline V gene. The CDR3 DNA reads TGCGCCAGCAGCCAAGGTGGGGGGGGTCACACTGAAGCTTTCTTT. Its protein is CASSQGGGGHTEAFF.

V usage is TRBV7-2 and J usage is TRBJ1-6; 8 nucleotides agree with TRBD1. CDR3 length equals 18 residues. V was clipped by 2 bases and J by 1 base; unmatched bases: 7. Germline CDR1 and CDR2: SGHTA and FQGNSA. The CDR3 protein is CASSLYGQGTSYNSPLHF. CDR3 DNA: TGTGCCAGCAGCTTATATGGACAGGGAACGTCCTATAATTCACCCCTCCACTTT.